The 6 T cell receptor beta chains below come from one sample, sequenced in a study of technical replicates of blood from several donors. The assay was immunoSEQ multiplex PCR, and TCRdb's table has in-frame clones only and misses some. This sample has under 85,000 clones, with approximately 93% found just once. Input material: T cells isolated from PBMCs. The receptors come from a human donor in good health.

This chain joins TRBV7-9 and TRBJ2-2; TRBD2 is a possible D gene (6 bases). With 4 bases removed from V and 1 base from J, the gap between germline ends came to 22 bases. From germline, CDR1 is SEHNR and CDR2 FQNEAQ (reference sequence). The CDR3 is 19 residues long. CDR3: CASSYSGLGRSVNTGELFF. The CDR3 nucleotides are TGTGCCAGCAGCTACTCGGGACTCGGACGATCGGTGAACACCGGGGAGCTGTTTTTT.

The chain couples TRBV11-1 to TRBJ2-3; no clear D. V dropped 3 bases and J dropped 3 bases, with 13 bases sitting between them. Germline V gene lookup returns CDR1 SGHAT and CDR2 FQDESV (reference sequence). The CDR3 has 15 amino acids. CDR3 nucleotides: TGTGCCAGCAGCTTTAGTCTAAGTTGGACAGATACGCAGTATTTT. It yields the protein CASSFSLSWTDTQYF.

The chain is built from TRBV6-4 and TRBJ2-7, with 11 bases lining up with TRBD2. After removal of 7 bases from V and 7 bases from J, the junction contained 21 bases not matched to a gene. The CDR3 consists of 18 residues. Germline V CDR1 and CDR2: MRHNA, SNTAGT. Here the CDR3 DNA reads TGTGCCAGCATTGGGACGGTGAGAAGACTAGCGGGACCGCGGGAGCAGTACTTC. This codes for CASIGTVRRLAGPREQYF.

This clone was seen more than once but under ten times. This rearrangement joins TRBV9 to TRBJ1-3; 10 nucleotides match TRBD1. In germline, CDR1 is SGDLS, CDR2 YYNGEE. J gave up 0 bases and V 4 bases, and 1 base lay outside the gene matches. The CDR3 is 15 residues long. The CDR3 region has the DNA TGTGCCAGCAGCCGGGACAGGGGCTCTGGAAACACCATATATTTT. Its translation is CASSRDRGSGNTIYF.

This rearrangement joins TRBV23-1 to TRBJ1-5; a possible D gene is TRBD1 (6 bases). TRBV23-1 is an ORF, with its function uncertain. The germline V and J ends were trimmed by 4 bases and 2 bases, with 12 bases remaining between them. The CDR3 loop spans 15 amino acids. Here the CDR3 DNA reads TGCGCCAGCAGTCGAAACAGGGACGGCAATCAGCCCCAGCATTTT. This codes for CASSRNRDGNQPQHF.

The genes are TRBV6-4 and TRBJ2-3; 10 nucleotides line up with TRBD2. V lost 0 bases, J lost 5 bases, and 8 bases stayed unmatched. There are 17 residues in the CDR3. In germline, CDR1 is MRHNA, CDR2 SNTAGT. The CDR3 is CASSDSASGRAQDTQYF. The CDR3 DNA sequence: TGTGCCAGCAGTGACTCTGCGAGCGGGAGGGCCCAAGATACGCAGTATTTT.